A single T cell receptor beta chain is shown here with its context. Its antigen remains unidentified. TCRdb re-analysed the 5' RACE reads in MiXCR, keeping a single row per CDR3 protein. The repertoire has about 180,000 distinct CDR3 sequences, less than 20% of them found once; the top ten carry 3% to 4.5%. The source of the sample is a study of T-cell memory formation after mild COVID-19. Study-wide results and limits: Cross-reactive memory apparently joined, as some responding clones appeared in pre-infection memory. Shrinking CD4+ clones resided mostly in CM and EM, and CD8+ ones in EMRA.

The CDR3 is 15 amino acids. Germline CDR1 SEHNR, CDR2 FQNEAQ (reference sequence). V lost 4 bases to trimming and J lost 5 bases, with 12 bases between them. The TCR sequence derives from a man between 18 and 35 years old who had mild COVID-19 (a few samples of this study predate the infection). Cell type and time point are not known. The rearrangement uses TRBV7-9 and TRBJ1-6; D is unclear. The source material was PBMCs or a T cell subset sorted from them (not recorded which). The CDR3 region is CASSSPGGNNSPLHF. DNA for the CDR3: TGTGCCAGCAGCTCCCCGGGAGGGAATAATTCACCCCTCCACTTT.